The 27 T cell receptor beta chains presented below share a single source sample, sequenced in a study of T cells in Graves' hyperthyroidism and ophthalmopathy. Template material for amplifying TCR beta CDR3 regions consisted of RNA transcripts. Researchers ran a first-round RT-PCR on the TCR CDR3 using the HTBI primer set. TCRdb independently ran MiXCR on the multiplex PCR reads; one entry per CDR3 protein. The data hold 560,000 or so distinct CDR3 sequences, with 40% to 55% observed a single time. Sequenced material: peripheral blood or thyroid tissue (not recorded which). The receptors come from a woman aged 18-29 years with Graves' hyperthyroidism.

Ten or more counts support this clonotype. The chain joins TRBV2 to TRBJ1-2, with D unclear. CDR1 and CDR2 from the germline V gene are SNHLY and FYNNEI. This CDR3 is built from 12 residues. The V end lost 3 bases, the J end lost 5 bases, and 7 bases lay between the germline ends. Written as DNA, the CDR3 is TGTGCCAGCAGTGAGGGGAATTATGGCTACACCTTC. This sequence encodes CASSEGNYGYTF.

In its sample, this clonotype was seen many times. The chain has TRBV29-1 and TRBJ2-5; 7 nucleotides line up with TRBD2. The CDR3 runs to 14 residues. With 3 bases clipped from V and 5 bases from J, the junction kept 9 bases outside the gene matches. The germline CDR1 and CDR2 sequences are SQVTM and ANQGSEA. The CDR3: CSVDGGGPLETQYF. The CDR3 coding sequence is TGCAGCGTTGACGGGGGAGGGCCTTTGGAGACCCAGTACTTC.

Details on this clonotype: At one end, the junction sequence differs from germline, possibly due to a read error. This chain uses TRBV7-2 with TRBJ2-7; 10 nucleotides agree with TRBD2. Germline CDR1 reads SGHTA; CDR2 reads FQGNSA. The CDR3 spans 15 residues. CDR3: CASSQGLAETYEQYF. The CDR3 DNA is TGCGCCAGCAGCCAAGGACTAGCGGAGACCTACGAGCAGTACTTC.

The V gene is TRBV7-2, the J gene TRBJ1-2; 7 bases fit TRBD1. After removal of 5 bases from V and 8 bases from J, the junction contained 20 bases not matched to a gene. Germline CDR1 reads SGHTA; CDR2 reads FQGNSA. There are 17 residues in the CDR3. The CDR3 sequence: CASSRGTVRSKLLGYTF. In DNA form, the CDR3 reads TGTGCCAGCAGCCGTGGGACAGTAAGATCGAAGCTTTTAGGCTACACCTTC.

This clonotype was found a few times. The genes are TRBV7-9 and TRBJ2-7; 7 bases match TRBD1. V shed 5 bases, J shed 2 bases, and the junction held 9 bases outside the gene matches. The CDR3 length is 15 residues. Germline CDR1 SEHNR, CDR2 FQNEAQ (reference sequence). CDR3 in DNA: TGTGCCAGCAGCGGCCCGGGACAGCTACCCTACGAGCAGTACTTC. Its translation: CASSGPGQLPYEQYF.

This clonotype was seen just once. The chain combines TRBV11-1 with TRBJ2-7; TRBD1 or TRBD2 may be the D gene (7 bases each). Germline loops: CDR1 SGHAT, CDR2 FQDESV (reference sequence). Trimming cost V 5 bases and J 5 bases, with 19 bases left between them. The CDR3 runs to 15 residues. The CDR3 region is CASSVDQGGMDEQYF. CDR3 nucleotides: TGTGCCAGCAGCGTTGATCAGGGGGGGATGGACGAGCAGTACTTC.

This clonotype occurred a few times. The rearrangement uses TRBV7-9 and TRBJ2-7; D is undetermined. Germline V gives CDR1 SEHNR, CDR2 FQNEAQ (reference sequence). V dropped 5 bases and J dropped 2 bases, with 16 bases sitting between them. This CDR3 is built from 15 residues. CDR3 bases: TGTGCCAGCAGCCTTATGTCCGGTATGACCTACGAGCAGTACTTC. Translation: CASSLMSGMTYEQYF.

The V call is TRBV2, the J call TRBJ2-7; tentative D call: TRBD2 (5 bases). Trimming pared 7 bases from V and 9 bases from J, leaving 13 bases between. Germline V gene data show CDR1 as SNHLY and CDR2 as FYNNEI. There are 11 residues in the CDR3. CDR3 coding DNA: TGTGCCAGCACATACGTCGGAGGGCAGTACTTC. The encoded protein is CASTYVGGQYF.

This sequence joins TRBV7-2 and TRBJ2-7; D gene unclear. This CDR3 region has 14 residues. Per the germline V gene, CDR1 is SGHTA and CDR2 is FQGNSA. Deletions cut 5 bases from V and 2 bases from J, with 13 bases between. The chain's CDR3 is CASSQDETAYEQYF. The CDR3 DNA follows: TGTGCCAGCAGCCAAGACGAGACCGCCTACGAGCAGTACTTC.

J is TRBJ1-2 and V is TRBV25-1; D remains ambiguous. V was clipped by 8 bases and J by 8 bases, with 18 bases between them. Looked up from germline, CDR1 is MGHDK and CDR2 is SYGVNS. This CDR3 has 13 amino acids. The CDR3 region is CASSLGLTGGYTF. The DNA of the CDR3 is TGTGCCAGCTCACTGGGATTGACCGGGGGCTACACCTTC.

The chain uses TRBV24-1 and TRBJ2-2; D is undetermined. Germline loops: CDR1 KGHDR, CDR2 SFDVKD. Trimming removed 7 bases from V and 6 bases from J, with 17 bases in between. The CDR3 has 15 amino acids. CDR3 residues: CATRSAEVGSGELFF. The CDR3 DNA follows: TGTGCCACCAGATCAGCTGAGGTCGGGTCCGGGGAGCTGTTTTTT.

The chain employs TRBV2 and TRBJ1-4; D ambiguous. V gave up 7 bases and J gave up 0 bases, with 6 bases separating them. The germline gives CDR1 SNHLY, CDR2 FYNNEI. The CDR3 is 13 amino acids. The CDR3 here is CASTGTTNEKLFF. The CDR3, as DNA: TGTGCCAGCACGGGGACAACTAATGAAAAACTGTTTTTT.

This clonotype showed up many times. V gene TRBV19 combines with J gene TRBJ1-2; D gene uncertain. Per germline, CDR1 LNHDA and CDR2 SQIVND (reference sequence). This CDR3 contains 13 residues. V dropped 3 bases and J dropped 4 bases, with 9 bases sitting between them. The CDR3 DNA sequence: TGTGCCAGTAGTATTGGTCGACTCTATGGCTACACCTTC. Translated: CASSIGRLYGYTF.

This clonotype was detected once. The chain couples TRBV2 to TRBJ2-5; D is uncertain. Per germline, CDR1 SNHLY and CDR2 FYNNEI. Between the trimmed V and J ends, which lost 5 bases and 4 bases, there was a span of 20 bases. The length of the CDR3 is 16 residues. The CDR3 region has the DNA TGTGCCAGCAGTCCGACCCGGGTGAACACTCGAGAGACCCAGTACTTC. Translated, it gives CASSPTRVNTRETQYF.

Regarding this clonotype: This clone may be a read error of a much larger clone one base away. V gene TRBV29-1 combines with J gene TRBJ2-2; 7 bases match TRBD1. The germline V gene has CDR1 SQVTM and CDR2 ANQGSEA. The V gene end was trimmed by 5 bases and the J gene end by 3 bases; junction bases not matched to a gene: 0. This CDR3 comprises 12 residues. CDR3 DNA: TGCAGCGTTACAGGGGACACCGGGGAGCTGTTTTTT. Its translation is CSVTGDTGELFF.

This clonotype was detected only a few times. This chain joins TRBV12-3 or TRBV12-4 and TRBJ1-6; 9 bases align to TRBD1. The V segment lost 6 bases and the J segment 7 bases; nucleotides outside the gene matches: 4. The CDR3 length is 14 residues. The CDR3 is CASRQGAGNSPLHF. The CDR3 region has the DNA TGTGCCAGCAGACAGGGGGCTGGGAATTCACCCCTCCACTTT.

This clonotype turned up a few times. The genes are TRBV5-1 and TRBJ1-1; D remains unclear. V lost 2 bases and J lost 1, with 9 bases in between. The CDR3 runs 14 residues. Germline V gives CDR1 SGHRS, CDR2 YFSETQ. This CDR3 reads CASSFGDTNTEAFF. In DNA form, the CDR3 reads TGCGCCAGCAGCTTCGGAGACACGAACACTGAAGCTTTCTTT.

This clonotype turned up a few times. This chain uses TRBV29-1 with TRBJ1-2; perhaps TRBD1 as D (5 bases). The germline V gene has CDR1 SQVTM and CDR2 ANQGSEA. V was pared by 4 bases and J by 3 bases, with 24 bases between. CDR3 size: 17 residues. The CDR3 is CSVAGGPVAPIHYGYTF. The CDR3 DNA follows: TGCAGCGTTGCCGGGGGACCCGTGGCGCCCATACACTATGGCTACACCTTC.

The rearrangement links TRBV5-1 to TRBJ2-7, with 7 bases that match TRBD1. Germline CDR1 is SGHRS and CDR2 is YFSETQ. The CDR3 covers 14 residues. The V gene end was trimmed by 4 bases and the J gene end by 3 bases; junction bases not matched to a gene: 7. CDR3 nucleotide sequence: TGCGCCAGCAGCACCGGACAGGTTCGCTACGAGCAGTACTTC. This gives the protein CASSTGQVRYEQYF.

V gene TRBV7-3 combines with J gene TRBJ2-3; 7 bases agree with TRBD2. In germline, CDR1 is SGHTA, CDR2 FQGTGA. The ends lost 5 bases at V and 0 bases at J; junction bases unmatched: 5. The CDR3 runs to 15 residues. In DNA, the CDR3 is TGTGCCAGCAGCCCTATGCGGGGGAGCACAGATACGCAGTATTTT. It yields the protein CASSPMRGSTDTQYF.

The chain recombines TRBV11-2 with TRBJ1-6; perhaps TRBD1 as D (6 bases). Germline V lookup: CDR1 SGHAT, CDR2 FQNNGV. Trimming pared 6 bases from V and 6 bases from J, leaving 15 bases between. This CDR3 has 15 residues. The CDR3 bases are TGTGCCAGCAGTGAACCGGGGGGCGGTAATTCACCCCTCCACTTT. Amino acids: CASSEPGGGNSPLHF.

The V gene is TRBV29-1, the J gene TRBJ1-4, with D perhaps matching TRBD1 (5 bases). Germline V lookup: CDR1 SQVTM, CDR2 ANQGSEA. There are 13 residues in the CDR3. Trimming removed 6 bases at V and 7 bases at J, with 15 bases between. The CDR3 nucleotides are TGCAGCGTAAAAGGGCAGGGCGGTGAAAAACTGTTTTTT. Translating it yields CSVKGQGGEKLFF.

The gene calls are TRBV9 and TRBJ1-5; D not resolved. The CDR3 consists of 15 residues. The germline V and J ends were trimmed by 0 bases and 5 bases, with 12 bases remaining between them. In germline, CDR1 is SGDLS, CDR2 YYNGEE. The CDR3 region has the DNA TGTGCCAGCAGCGTAGGGCAGCGCGGGGATCAGCCCCAGCATTTT. Translated: CASSVGQRGDQPQHF.

The genes are TRBV29-1 and TRBJ1-2; 7 positions agree with TRBD1. CDR1 SQVTM and CDR2 ANQGSEA come from the germline V gene. The CDR3 has 11 amino acids. The V and J ends lost 8 bases and 4 bases, in that order; junction bases with no gene match: 4. The CDR3 sequence is CSSTGAYGYTF. The CDR3 nucleotides read TGCAGCTCCACAGGGGCCTATGGCTACACCTTC.

This clonotype has more than one count but fewer than ten. The V call is TRBV7-2, the J call TRBJ1-2, with 7 nucleotides matching TRBD1. The CDR3 length is 16 residues. V trimming: 4 bases; J trimming: 0 bases; junction bases outside the gene matches: 8. Germline V lookup: CDR1 SGHTA, CDR2 FQGNSA. The CDR3 spells CASSSLGQGANYGYTF. CDR3 sequence (DNA): TGTGCCAGCAGCTCTTTAGGGCAGGGGGCTAACTATGGCTACACCTTC.

CDR3 in amino acids: CASSSWGAGQPQHF. CDR3 nucleotides: TGTGCCAGCAGTTCCTGGGGGGCAGGTCAGCCCCAGCATTTT. The V gene is TRBV12-3 or TRBV12-4, the J gene TRBJ1-5; D might be TRBD1 (6 bases). The CDR3 runs to 14 residues. V lost 4 bases to trimming and J lost 6 bases, with 13 bases between them.

The genes are TRBV15 and TRBJ2-6; a possible D gene is TRBD1 (5 bases). The CDR3 covers 19 residues. Germline V gene sequence: CDR1 LNHNV, CDR2 YYDKDF (reference sequence). The V end was cut by 8 bases, the J end by 0 bases, with 23 bases between. The CDR3 coding sequence is TGTGCCACCGTTATTTTAAGGGGCCCCATTAACTCTGGGGCCAACGTCCTGACTTTC. Its translation is CATVILRGPINSGANVLTF.